Listed below are T cell receptor beta chains from one sample, sequenced in a study of T cell repertoires in cytomegalovirus infection. Which antigens these TCRs recognize remains unknown. Via MiXCR, TCRdb re-called the reads, giving one row per CDR3 protein. This sample has about 83,000 distinct CDR3 sequences; 20% to 30% occur once, and the top ten carry about half. Sequenced here: CD8+ T cells from cultured PBMCs, sampled from culture after CMV antigen stimulation. The receptors come from a human donor in good health (CMV status not recorded). Some clones in this sample may be carry-over from other donors' samples. Each CDR3 is given without its conserved first and last residue. Each record gives: V gene, CDR3 protein.

TRBV6-1 ASSERTSYEQY
TRBV20-1 SAIGLHEHEQY
TRBV19 ASSMIAGSGNEQY
TRBV20-1 SARDLGGLGLGTYEQY
TRBV11-2 ASSLPPSTDTQY
TRBV6-1 ASRDGAGEQY
TRBV6-6 ASSYSNVLAGGPLEQF
TRBV7-8 ASSLGLAGGGFWGTQY
TRBV6-6 ASSYKATGVSG
TRBV20-1 SARDIGDGSGEQY
TRBV7-9 ASSTQSRGEQF
TRBV19 ASSLTANTEAF
TRBV7-2 ASSVGRRGGPSSYEQY
TRBV27 ASRQGWGYGYT
TRBV19 ASTTGSNEQF
TRBV6-1 ASSDWVSSYEQY
TRBV28 ASYPGLFSGNTIY
TRBV20-1 SATGTSGSYEQY
TRBV27 ASSLGPLPGELF
TRBV12-3/TRBV12-4 ASSLPGTEAF
TRBV11-2 ASSLGGLLEQF
TRBV11-1 ASSRTDGYTDTQY
TRBV19 ASSILAGVSNEQF
TRBV7-8 ASSLVAAQNTEAF
TRBV11-2 ASSGTGLNNNEQF
TRBV6-2/TRBV6-3 ASSLRPDYEQY
TRBV30 AWSPGGVSEQF
TRBV12-3/TRBV12-4 ASRTRRAGPTEAF
TRBV2 ASSEARTGGLMNTEAF
TRBV6-5 ASTTSPGRHEKLF
TRBV12-5 ASGVQTGGYYEQY
TRBV19 ASSPALGTYEQY